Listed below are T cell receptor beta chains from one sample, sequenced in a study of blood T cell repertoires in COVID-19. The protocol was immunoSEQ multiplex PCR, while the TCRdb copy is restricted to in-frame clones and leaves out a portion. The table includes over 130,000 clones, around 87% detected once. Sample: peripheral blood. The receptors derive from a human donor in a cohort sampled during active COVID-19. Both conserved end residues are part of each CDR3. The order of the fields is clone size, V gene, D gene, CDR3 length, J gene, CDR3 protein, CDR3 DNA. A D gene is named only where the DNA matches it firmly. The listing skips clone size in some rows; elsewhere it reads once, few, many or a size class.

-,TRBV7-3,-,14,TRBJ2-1,CASSLGVAADEQFF,TGTGCCAGCAGCTTGGGCGTGGCAGCGGATGAGCAGTTCTTC
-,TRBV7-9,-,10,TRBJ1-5,CAIGVEPQHF,TGTGCCATCGGAGTGGAGCCCCAGCATTTT
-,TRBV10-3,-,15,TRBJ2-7,CAIKGDKGYSYEQYF,TGTGCCATCAAAGGGGACAAGGGGTACTCCTACGAGCAGTACTTC
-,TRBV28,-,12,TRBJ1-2,CASSTGNYGYTF,TGTGCCAGCAGTACGGGGAACTATGGCTACACCTTC
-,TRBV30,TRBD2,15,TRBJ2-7,CAWSTGLAGGHEQYF,TGTGCCTGGAGTACAGGACTAGCGGGAGGTCACGAGCAGTACTTC
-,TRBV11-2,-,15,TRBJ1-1,CASSLVTGGHTEAFF,TGTGCCAGCAGCTTAGTAACGGGGGGCCACACTGAAGCTTTCTTT
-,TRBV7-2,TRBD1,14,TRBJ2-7,CASRPGQGAYEQYF,TGTGCCAGCAGACCGGGACAGGGAGCTTACGAGCAGTACTTC
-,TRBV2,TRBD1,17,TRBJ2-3,CASRPLGQGAGTDTQYF,TGTGCCAGCAGACCTCTGGGACAGGGGGCGGGAACAGATACGCAGTATTTT
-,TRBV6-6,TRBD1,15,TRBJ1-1,CASRTSWTGSTEAFF,TGTGCCAGCAGGACGTCTTGGACAGGGAGCACTGAAGCTTTCTTT
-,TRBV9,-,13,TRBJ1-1,CASSSQAGSEAFF,TGTGCCAGCAGCTCCCAAGCGGGGTCTGAAGCTTTCTTT
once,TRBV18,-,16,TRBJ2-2,CASSPYLETSTGELFF,TGTGCCAGCTCACCATATCTTGAGACTAGCACCGGGGAGCTGTTTTTT
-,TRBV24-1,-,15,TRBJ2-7,CATSDSGTAVEEQYF,TGTGCCACCAGTGACTCCGGGACTGCGGTGGAGGAGCAGTACTTC
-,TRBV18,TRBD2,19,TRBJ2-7,CASSPRGTSGGAWSYEQYF,TGTGCCAGCTCACCGAGAGGGACTAGCGGGGGGGCCTGGTCCTACGAGCAGTACTTC
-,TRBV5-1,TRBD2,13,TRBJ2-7,CASRNGLADEQYF,TGCGCCAGCAGAAACGGACTAGCGGACGAGCAGTACTTC
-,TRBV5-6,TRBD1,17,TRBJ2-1,CASSLWTGQGSYNEQFF,TGTGCCAGCAGCCTCTGGACAGGGCAAGGTTCCTACAATGAGCAGTTCTTC
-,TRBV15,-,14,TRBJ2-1,CATSRPLSRNEQFF,TGTGCCACCAGCAGACCCTTATCCCGGAATGAGCAGTTCTTC
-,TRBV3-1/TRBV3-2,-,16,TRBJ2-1,CASSTSTRRLDNEQFF,TGTGCCAGCAGCACATCGACTAGACGACTGGACAATGAGCAGTTCTTC
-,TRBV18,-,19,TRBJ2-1,CASSPYQTSGHGLGNEQFF,TGTGCCAGCTCACCATATCAGACCAGCGGTCACGGGCTGGGGAATGAGCAGTTCTTC
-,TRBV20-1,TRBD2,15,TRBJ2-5,CSASSSGGIQETQYF,TGCAGTGCTAGTTCGAGCGGGGGTATTCAAGAGACCCAGTACTTC
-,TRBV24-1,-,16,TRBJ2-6,CATTGTSSSGANVLTF,TGTGCCACCACTGGGACATCTAGCTCTGGGGCCAACGTCCTGACTTTC
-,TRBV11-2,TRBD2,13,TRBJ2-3,CASTLWRGDTQYF,TGTGCCAGCACTTTATGGCGGGGGGATACGCAGTATTTT
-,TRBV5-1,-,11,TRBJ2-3,CASSNEDTQYF,TGCGCCAGCAGCAACGAGGATACGCAGTATTTT
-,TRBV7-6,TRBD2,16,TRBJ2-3,CASSPGLAGSTDTQYF,TGTGCCAGCAGCCCCGGACTAGCGGGGAGCACAGATACGCAGTATTTT
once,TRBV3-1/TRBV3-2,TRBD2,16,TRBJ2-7,CASSQGLAGGPSEQYF,TGTGCCAGCAGCCAAGGGCTAGCGGGAGGGCCGAGCGAGCAGTACTTC
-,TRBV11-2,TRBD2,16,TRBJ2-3,CASSFRTSGRTDTQYF,TGTGCCAGCAGCTTTCGGACTAGCGGGAGGACAGATACGCAGTATTTT
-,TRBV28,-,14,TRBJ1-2,CASTHRAANYGYTF,TGTGCCAGCACTCACAGGGCAGCTAACTATGGCTACACCTTC
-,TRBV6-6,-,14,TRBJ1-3,CASRIQGTGNTIYF,TGTGCCAGCAGGATACAGGGTACTGGAAACACCATATATTTT
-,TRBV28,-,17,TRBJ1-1,CASPRRGVRFMNTEAFF,TGTGCCAGCCCACGACGCGGGGTCAGGTTCATGAACACTGAAGCTTTCTTT
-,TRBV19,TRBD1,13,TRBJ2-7,CASSRDRGDEQYF,TGTGCCAGTAGCCGGGACAGGGGTGACGAGCAGTACTTC
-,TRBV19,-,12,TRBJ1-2,CASSIGGGGYTF,TGTGCCAGTAGTATAGGAGGGGGAGGCTACACCTTC
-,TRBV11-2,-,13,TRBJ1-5,CASSSHQGQPQHF,TGTGCCAGCAGCTCGCATCAGGGCCAGCCCCAGCATTTT
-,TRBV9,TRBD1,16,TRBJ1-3,CASSVSQGRAGNTIYF,TGTGCCAGCAGCGTATCACAGGGGAGAGCTGGAAACACCATATATTTT
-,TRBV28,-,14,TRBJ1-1,CASIRSQPNTEAFF,TGTGCCAGCATCCGGTCACAGCCGAACACTGAAGCTTTCTTT
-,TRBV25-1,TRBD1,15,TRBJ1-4,CASTESRTGGEKLFF,TGTGCCAGCACCGAAAGTAGGACAGGGGGTGAAAAACTGTTTTTT
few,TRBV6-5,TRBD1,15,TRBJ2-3,CASIPTGGNSDTQYF,TGTGCCAGCATCCCGACAGGGGGAAATTCAGATACGCAGTATTTT
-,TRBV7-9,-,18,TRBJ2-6,CASSDRSQVLWGANVLTF,TGTGCCAGCAGCGATCGCTCACAGGTCCTCTGGGGGGCCAACGTCCTGACTTTC
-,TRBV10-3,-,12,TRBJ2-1,CAIRERGNEQFF,TGTGCCATCCGAGAAAGGGGGAATGAGCAGTTCTTC
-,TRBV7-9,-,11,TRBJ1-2,CASRLGGGYTF,TGTGCCAGCAGACTCGGGGGAGGCTACACCTTC
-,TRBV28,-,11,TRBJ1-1,CASRRYTEAFF,TGTGCCAGCAGGAGGTACACTGAAGCTTTCTTT
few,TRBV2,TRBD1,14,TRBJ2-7,CANAPGTGYYEQYF,TGTGCCAACGCCCCCGGGACAGGGTACTACGAGCAGTACTTC
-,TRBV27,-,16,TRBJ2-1,CASSLRGLRAMDEQFF,TGTGCCAGCAGTTTAAGAGGATTGCGCGCCATGGATGAGCAGTTCTTC
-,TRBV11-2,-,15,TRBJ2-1,CASSLGADSYNEQFF,TGTGCCAGCAGCTTAGGAGCGGACTCCTACAATGAGCAGTTCTTC
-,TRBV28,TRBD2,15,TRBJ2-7,CASSPGLARAYEQYF,TGTGCCAGCAGTCCCGGACTAGCGAGGGCCTACGAGCAGTACTTC
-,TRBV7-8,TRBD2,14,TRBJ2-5,CASSWGLAGETQYF,TGTGCCAGCAGCTGGGGACTAGCGGGAGAGACCCAGTACTTC
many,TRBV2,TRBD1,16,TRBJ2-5,CASNPMTGGNQETQYF,TGTGCCAGCAACCCAATGACAGGGGGTAATCAAGAGACCCAGTACTTC
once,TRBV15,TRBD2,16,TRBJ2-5,CATSRGLAGVGETQYF,TGTGCCACCAGCAGAGGACTAGCGGGCGTAGGTGAGACCCAGTACTTC
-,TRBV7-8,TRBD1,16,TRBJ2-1,CASSSGQGKSYNEQFF,TGTGCCAGCAGCTCTGGACAGGGTAAATCCTACAATGAGCAGTTCTTC
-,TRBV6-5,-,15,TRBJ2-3,CASRDRQTSTDTQYF,TGTGCCAGCAGGGACAGACAGACGTCCACAGATACGCAGTATTTT
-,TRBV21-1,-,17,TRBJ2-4,CATLPSGFYRAKNIQYF,TGTGCCACCCTTCCTTCGGGCTTCTACAGGGCCAAAAACATTCAGTACTTC
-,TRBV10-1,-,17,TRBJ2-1,CASSEWLAEGGYNEQFF,TGCGCCAGCAGTGAGTGGCTAGCGGAGGGGGGCTACAATGAGCAGTTCTTC
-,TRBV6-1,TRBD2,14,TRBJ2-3,CASSERGGLDTQYF,TGTGCCAGCAGTGAGCGGGGGGGCCTGGATACGCAGTATTTT
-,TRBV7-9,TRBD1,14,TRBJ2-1,CASSLVQGADEQFF,TGTGCCAGCAGCTTAGTACAGGGGGCAGATGAGCAGTTCTTC